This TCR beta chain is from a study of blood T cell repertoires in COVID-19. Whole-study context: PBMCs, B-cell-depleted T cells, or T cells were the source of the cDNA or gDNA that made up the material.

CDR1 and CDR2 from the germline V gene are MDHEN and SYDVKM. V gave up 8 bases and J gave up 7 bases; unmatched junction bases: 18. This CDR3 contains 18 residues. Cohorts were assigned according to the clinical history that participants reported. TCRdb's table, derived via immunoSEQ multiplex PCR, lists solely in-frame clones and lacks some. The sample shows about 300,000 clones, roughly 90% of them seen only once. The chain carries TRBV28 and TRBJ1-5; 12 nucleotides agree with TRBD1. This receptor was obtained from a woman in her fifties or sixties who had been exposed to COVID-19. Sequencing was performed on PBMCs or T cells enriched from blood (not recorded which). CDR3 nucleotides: TGTGCCAGCCTCAACATTTGGGGGACAGGGGGCAACCACCAGCCCCAGCATTTT. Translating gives CASLNIWGTGGNHQPQHF.